This is a list of T cell receptor beta chains from one sample in a study of beta chain features in type 1 diabetes. Data came from immunoSEQ multiplex PCR; TCRdb stores just in-frame clones and leaves some out. The repertoire includes over 150,000 clones, approximately 7.9% of them detected once, and roughly 0.5% sits in the top ten. The material sequenced was central memory CD4+ T cells from blood. These receptors were obtained from a man aged 18-30 years with type 1 diabetes. Each CDR3 is given without its conserved first and last residue. The order of the fields is V gene, J gene, CDR3 protein.

>TRBV5-1|TRBJ2-3
ASSRQGEDTQY
>TRBV21-1|TRBJ1-2
ASSKKPGRGHNYGYT
>TRBV6-1|TRBJ2-1
ASNLLAAYEQF
>TRBV7-9|TRBJ2-7
ASNRDSYEQY
>TRBV21-1|TRBJ1-1
ASTQGQDKMNTEAF
>TRBV9|TRBJ2-5
ASSVDRTTQETQY
>TRBV2|TRBJ2-7
ASEQRVRGGAY
>TRBV5-1|TRBJ2-5
ASSLIGQTQETQY
>TRBV5-1|TRBJ1-2
ASSPERGQGYGYT
>TRBV11-2|TRBJ1-1
ASSSEGGAGTEAF
>TRBV28|TRBJ2-5
ASSSTQVGGETQY
>TRBV6-1|TRBJ2-4
ASKDSGGSIQY
>TRBV4-3|TRBJ2-7
ASSEDRYVDEQY
>TRBV2|TRBJ1-1
ASSVGQGNTEAF
>TRBV19|TRBJ1-4
ASSISRGSGEKLF
>TRBV19|TRBJ1-2
ASSANRDIYGYT
>TRBV6-5|TRBJ1-2
ASTRQREET
>TRBV28|TRBJ2-7
ASTSFTGGLDEQY
>TRBV29-1|TRBJ2-7
SVEDRQTYEQY
>TRBV30|TRBJ1-1
AWSQDLNTEAF
>TRBV5-1|TRBJ2-2
ASSREGIDTGELF
>TRBV9|TRBJ2-3
ASSRTGGVTDTQY
>TRBV10-2|TRBJ2-5
ASSDSGGAETQY
>TRBV9|TRBJ2-3
ASRVGLSEVGDTQY
>TRBV9|TRBJ1-1
ASSVATGLNEAF
>TRBV7-9|TRBJ2-1
ASSLAQGALNNEQF
>TRBV6-6|TRBJ2-5
ASNDRGLQETQY
>TRBV10-3|TRBJ2-3
AISDTSGGARETDTQY
>TRBV2|TRBJ2-1
ASRKQGYEQF
>TRBV29-1|TRBJ2-1
SGGGGRGLYNEQF
>TRBV19|TRBJ2-1
ASGTSGAIGSYNEQF
>TRBV7-6|TRBJ2-3
ASSSTSGRSVTQY
>TRBV7-8|TRBJ2-1
ASSLGHRDRVGNEQF
>TRBV18|TRBJ1-2
ASSPPGRVNGYT
>TRBV5-1|TRBJ1-5
ASSYRVYQPQH
>TRBV6-4|TRBJ1-4
ASSQGPDGVAEKLF
>TRBV7-8|TRBJ2-3
ASSRTGGTDTQY
>TRBV28|TRBJ1-1
ASIPGGKNTEAF
>TRBV7-2|TRBJ2-3
ASSLSGGGRQY
>TRBV4-2|TRBJ2-3
ASSRARLAGGPVSVGDTQY
>TRBV15|TRBJ1-4
ATSQNRGREKLF
>TRBV7-2|TRBJ2-6
ASGNSGANVLT
>TRBV5-4|TRBJ2-3
ASSLPGTVSVDTQY
>TRBV27|TRBJ2-1
ASSGGTSGGAEQF
>TRBV6-6|TRBJ2-1
ASRLGLVGDEQF
>TRBV19|TRBJ2-1
ASKLSSGDEQF
>TRBV15|TRBJ2-7
ATQRSGSSYEQY
>TRBV7-9|TRBJ1-1
ASSQGQGNTEAF
>TRBV6-1|TRBJ2-7
ASRKPGGSSYEQY
>TRBV2|TRBJ2-7
ASSNLGEQY
>TRBV10-3|TRBJ2-3
AISGWGQATADTQY